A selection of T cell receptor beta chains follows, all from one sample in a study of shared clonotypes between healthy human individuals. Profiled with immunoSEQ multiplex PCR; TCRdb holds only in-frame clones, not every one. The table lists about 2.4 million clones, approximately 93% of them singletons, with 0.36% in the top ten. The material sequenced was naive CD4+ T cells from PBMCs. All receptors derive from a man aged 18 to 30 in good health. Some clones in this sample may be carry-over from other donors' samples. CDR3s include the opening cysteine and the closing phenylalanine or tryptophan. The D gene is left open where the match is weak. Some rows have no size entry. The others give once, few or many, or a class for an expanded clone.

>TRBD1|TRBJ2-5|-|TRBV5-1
CASSLGQGVLETQYF
TGCGCCAGCAGCCTGGGACAGGGAGTCTTGGAGACCCAGTACTTC
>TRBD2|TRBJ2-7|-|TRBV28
CAIHSGRADEQYF
TGTGCCATCCATAGCGGGAGGGCCGACGAGCAGTACTTC
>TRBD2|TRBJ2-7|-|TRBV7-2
CASSRSGLAGPKQYF
TGTGCCAGCAGCCGTTCGGGACTAGCGGGCCCTAAGCAGTACTTC
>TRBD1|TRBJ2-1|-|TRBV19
CASSKGQAYNEQFF
TGTGCCAGTAGTAAGGGACAGGCCTACAATGAGCAGTTCTTC
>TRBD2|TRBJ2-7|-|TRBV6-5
CASSFHLAGGPGEQYF
TGTGCCAGCAGTTTCCACCTAGCGGGAGGGCCGGGGGAGCAGTACTTC
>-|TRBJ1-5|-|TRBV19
CASSQAGGSMGLNPQHF
TGTGCCAGTAGTCAGGCGGGGGGTTCAATGGGGCTCAACCCCCAGCATTTT
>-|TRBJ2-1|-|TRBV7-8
CASSLGSYNEQFF
TGTGCCAGCAGCTTAGGCAGCTACAATGAGCAGTTCTTC
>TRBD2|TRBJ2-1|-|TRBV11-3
CASSLTSGMGNEQFF
TGTGCCAGCAGCTTGACTAGCGGGATGGGCAATGAGCAGTTCTTC
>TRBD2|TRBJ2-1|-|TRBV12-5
CASGYTALAENNEQFF
TGTGCTAGTGGTTACACAGCACTAGCGGAGAACAATGAGCAGTTCTTC
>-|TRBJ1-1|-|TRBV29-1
CSVEVQGLNTEAFF
TGCAGCGTTGAAGTGCAGGGCTTGAACACTGAAGCTTTCTTT
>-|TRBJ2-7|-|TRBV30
CAWRGGAAASYEQYF
TGTGCCTGGAGAGGGGGTGCAGCGGCCTCCTACGAGCAGTACTTC
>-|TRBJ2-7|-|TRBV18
CASSPRLDEQYF
TGTGCCAGCTCACCGCGCTTGGACGAGCAGTACTTC
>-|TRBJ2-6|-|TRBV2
CASSELGPGANVLTF
TGTGCCAGCAGTGAGCTGGGGCCTGGGGCCAACGTCCTGACTTTC
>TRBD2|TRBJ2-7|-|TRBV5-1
CASSRGLAAYEQYF
TGCGCCAGCAGCCGCGGACTAGCGGCCTACGAGCAGTACTTC
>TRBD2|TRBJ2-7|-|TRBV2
CASSSGTSYEQYF
TGTGCCAGCAGTTCCGGGACTAGCTACGAGCAGTACTTC
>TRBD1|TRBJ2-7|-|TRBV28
CASTQPGQGHRGVYEQYF
TGTGCCAGCACCCAGCCGGGACAGGGTCACAGAGGGGTCTACGAGCAGTACTTC
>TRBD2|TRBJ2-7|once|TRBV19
CASKEGLAGGLNEQYF
TGTGCCAGTAAAGAGGGACTAGCGGGAGGGCTCAACGAGCAGTACTTC
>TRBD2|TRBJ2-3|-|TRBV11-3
CASSPGGRGADTQYF
TGTGCCAGCAGCCCGGGGGGAAGAGGAGCAGATACGCAGTATTTT
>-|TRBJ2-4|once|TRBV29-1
CSVCWGPAKNIQYF
TGCAGCGTTTGTTGGGGGCCGGCCAAAAACATTCAGTACTTC
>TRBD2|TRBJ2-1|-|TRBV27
CASRNTGTSGRYSYNEQFF
TGTGCCAGCAGGAATACCGGGACTAGCGGGAGGTATTCCTACAATGAGCAGTTCTTC
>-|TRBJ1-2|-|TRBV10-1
CASKDSNYGYTF
TGCGCCAGCAAAGACTCGAACTATGGCTACACCTTC
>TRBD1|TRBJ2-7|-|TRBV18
CASSPRGQGNEQYF
TGTGCCAGCTCACCACGGGGACAGGGGAACGAGCAGTACTTC
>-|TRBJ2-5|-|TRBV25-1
CASSRAYRGETQYF
TGTGCCAGCAGCCGGGCCTACAGAGGGGAGACCCAGTACTTC
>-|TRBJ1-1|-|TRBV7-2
CASTLGLGRTTEAFF
TGTGCCAGCACGTTAGGGCTTGGGAGGACAACTGAAGCTTTCTTT